These T cell receptor beta chains were read from a single sample in a study of cytomegalovirus exposure and HLA in healthy donors. Generated by immunoSEQ multiplex PCR, the TCRdb table keeps only in-frame clones and is missing some. The sample yields 110,000 to 150,000 clones, approximately 90% seen once. The material sequenced was PBMCs. These TCRs come from a man aged 18 to 30 in good health and CMV-seronegative. Each CDR3 is given with its conserved first and last residue. The D gene is left open where the match is weak. Part of the rows lack a size; the others show once, few, many or a class for expanded clones.

j_gene | d_gene | abundance | v_gene | CDR3nt | CDR3aa
TRBJ1-2 | NA | once | TRBV5-1 | TGCGCCAGCAGCTTGACGGACACGATCTATGGCTACACCTTC | CASSLTDTIYGYTF
TRBJ2-3 | TRBD1 | NA | TRBV5-1 | TGCGCCAGCAGCTTGGAGGGGGCGCTGGGCACAGATACGCAGTATTTT | CASSLEGALGTDTQYF
TRBJ1-1 | NA | NA | TRBV30 | TGTGCCTGGACCCCCCAATTTTCTGAAGCTTTCTTT | CAWTPQFSEAFF
TRBJ2-2 | NA | NA | TRBV2 | TGTGCCAGCAGTGAATACAAGGGGCCCACCGGGGAGCTGTTTTTT | CASSEYKGPTGELFF
TRBJ2-1 | NA | once | TRBV6-6 | TGTGCCAGCCGGACAGTTCGGGAGCAGTTCTTC | CASRTVREQFF
TRBJ2-4 | TRBD1 | NA | TRBV11-3 | TGTGCCAGCAGCTTGGGTTCCGGGACAGGGCAGAGTCTAGCCAAAAACATTCAGTACTTC | CASSLGSGTGQSLAKNIQYF
TRBJ1-1 | NA | few | TRBV6-1 | TGTGCCAGCAGTGAAGTGTACAGGAACACTGAAGCTTTCTTT | CASSEVYRNTEAFF
TRBJ1-4 | NA | NA | TRBV5-6 | TGTGCCAGCAGCTTGCTAGGTTTTAGAGCTAATGAAAAACTGTTTTTT | CASSLLGFRANEKLFF
TRBJ2-7 | TRBD2 | NA | TRBV18 | TGTGCCAGCTCACCGGGGGGGAGATCCTACGAGCAGTACTTC | CASSPGGRSYEQYF
TRBJ2-1 | TRBD2 | NA | TRBV13 | TGTGCCAGCAGCCCGGAGGGACTAGCGGAACCCAATGAGCAGTTCTTC | CASSPEGLAEPNEQFF
TRBJ2-3 | NA | NA | TRBV6-4 | TGTGCCAGCAGTCGGTGGGGGCAGCTGGATACGCAGTATTTT | CASSRWGQLDTQYF
TRBJ2-5 | TRBD2 | NA | TRBV4-2 | TGTGCCAGCAGCCAAGGAGGAGGAGCGGGGTGGCAAGAGACCCAGTACTTC | CASSQGGGAGWQETQYF
TRBJ2-2 | TRBD2 | NA | TRBV5-6 | TGTGCCAGCAGCTTGGCGTTCGCTAGCGGAGCTTATTCGGCCGGGGAGCTGTTTTTT | CASSLAFASGAYSAGELFF
TRBJ1-4 | TRBD1 | NA | TRBV27 | TGTGCCAGCAGTCGGGACAGCTATGAAAAACTGTTTTTT | CASSRDSYEKLFF
TRBJ2-6 | TRBD1 | once | TRBV4-2 | TGTGCCAGCAGCCAACTTGGACAGGGCCCTGCTGGGGCCAACGTCCTGACTTTC | CASSQLGQGPAGANVLTF
TRBJ2-1 | NA | NA | TRBV21-1 | TGTGCCAGCACCTCGACTAGCAGGATAGCAACCTACAATGAGCAGTTCTTC | CASTSTSRIATYNEQFF
TRBJ1-2 | NA | NA | TRBV7-8 | TGTGCCAGCAGCTTATCCGACAGTTTAAACTATGGCTACACCTTC | CASSLSDSLNYGYTF
TRBJ1-5 | NA | few | TRBV30 | TGTGCCTGGAGTGTCGGTGGGCCCCAGCATTTT | CAWSVGGPQHF
TRBJ1-4 | TRBD1 | once | TRBV30 | TGTGCCTGGAGTTTGACAGGGGGAGAAAAACTGTTTTTT | CAWSLTGGEKLFF
TRBJ2-3 | TRBD2 | NA | TRBV7-7 | TGTGCCAGCAGCAAACTAGCGGCTAGCACAGATACGCAGTATTTT | CASSKLAASTDTQYF
TRBJ2-3 | NA | NA | TRBV29-1 | TGCAGCGTTGAGGAGAATACGCAGTATTTT | CSVEENTQYF
TRBJ1-1 | NA | NA | TRBV5-1 | TGCGCCAGCAGCCTGGACAGAGACACTGAAGCTTTCTTT | CASSLDRDTEAFF
TRBJ2-5 | TRBD2 | NA | TRBV4-3 | TGCGCCAGCAGCCAAGACTGGCTAGCGGGACGATCACAAGAGACCCAGTACTTC | CASSQDWLAGRSQETQYF
TRBJ1-3 | TRBD1 | NA | TRBV7-3 | TGTGCCAGCAGCCCGAGGACAGGGGGCCGAAACACCATATATTTT | CASSPRTGGRNTIYF
TRBJ1-1 | TRBD1 | NA | TRBV10-3 | TGTGCCATCAGTGAGACAGGGGGCGGAGGCACTGAAGCTTTCTTT | CAISETGGGGTEAFF
TRBJ1-2 | NA | NA | TRBV18 | TGTGCCAGCTCACCTATCCAGGGTGTCGGCTACACCTTC | CASSPIQGVGYTF
TRBJ2-1 | TRBD2 | NA | TRBV13 | TGTGCCAGCAGCTCTCTACTAGCGGGAGAGGACAATGAGCAGTTCTTC | CASSSLLAGEDNEQFF
TRBJ1-5 | TRBD1 | NA | TRBV19 | TGTGCCAGTAGTTGGGACAGGGGGCTCAGTCAGCCCCAGCATTTT | CASSWDRGLSQPQHF
TRBJ2-1 | NA | NA | TRBV27 | TGTGCCAGCCCCATCAGATACGGGGTGGACAATGAGCAGTTCTTC | CASPIRYGVDNEQFF